A single sample is the source of the 19 T cell receptor beta chains below, sequenced in a study of T-cell reconstitution after alpha-beta-depleted transplantation in children. The TCRbeta library incorporated unique molecular identifiers. MiXCR, run by TCRdb on the PCR reads, gives a single entry per CDR3 protein. The table lists hundreds of thousands of distinct CDR3 sequences, about 15% of them singletons. Material: PBMCs, mostly from graft donor cells, obtained 360 days after TCRalphabeta/CD19-depleted stem cell transplant. These receptors originate from a male patient younger than 18 who had a stem cell transplant for acute lymphoblastic leukemia, so the T cells may come from the graft donor.

The V gene is TRBV5-1, the J gene TRBJ2-1; maybe TRBD2 (7 bases). Trimming cost V 0 bases and J 5 bases, with 18 bases left between them. This CDR3 has 17 residues. Germline CDR1 reads SGHRS; CDR2 reads YFSETQ. The CDR3 DNA reads as TGCGCCAGCAGCTTGGAGGGGGGGTGGGGCGGTAACAATGAGCAGTTCTTC. Encoded protein: CASSLEGGWGGNNEQFF.

The sample holds many counts of this clonotype. The V call is TRBV19, the J call TRBJ1-1; D is uncertain. From germline, CDR1 is LNHDA and CDR2 SQIVND (reference sequence). This CDR3 is 13 amino acids long. Trimming removed 5 bases from V and 5 bases from J, with 12 bases in between. This CDR3 is CASSLTLGTEAFF. The CDR3 coding sequence is TGTGCCAGTAGTCTGACACTCGGTACTGAAGCTTTCTTT.

The V call is TRBV10-2, the J call TRBJ2-5, with TRBD2 matching over 7 bases. The germline gives CDR1 WSHSY, CDR2 SAAADI. CDR3 length: 18 amino acids. The trim removed 1 base at V and 1 base at J, leaving 12 bases unmatched. The CDR3 sequence is CASSELKTRASGQETQYF. The DNA for the CDR3 is TGCGCCAGCAGTGAGTTGAAGACGCGGGCTAGCGGCCAAGAGACCCAGTACTTC.

This clonotype was detected only a few times. This chain connects TRBV7-9 to TRBJ1-2, with 9 bases aligning to TRBD1. Germline V gives CDR1 SEHNR, CDR2 FQNEAQ (reference sequence). This CDR3 contains 15 residues. J gave up 8 bases and V 5 bases, and 12 bases lay outside the gene matches. The CDR3 here is CASSPNRGQGGGYTF. DNA of the CDR3: TGTGCCAGCAGCCCTAATAGGGGACAGGGAGGCGGCTACACCTTC.

This chain's CDR3 is CASSPSGHFYEQYF. For the CDR3, the DNA is TGTGCCAGCAGCCCCAGCGGCCATTTTTACGAGCAGTACTTC. The rearrangement links TRBV7-9 to TRBJ2-7, with D perhaps matching TRBD2 (5 bases). Germline CDR1 is SEHNR and CDR2 is FQNEAQ (reference sequence). V shed 5 bases and J shed 4 bases, with 15 bases lying between them. This CDR3 has 14 residues.

The chain joins TRBV29-1 to TRBJ2-1; possible D gene TRBD1, 6 bases. This CDR3 has 14 residues. From germline, CDR1 is SQVTM and CDR2 ANQGSEA. The V end was cut by 4 bases, the J end by 9 bases, with 19 bases between. The CDR3 DNA sequence: TGCAGCGTTGTTCGAGGGCAGGGGAGAAGTGAGCAGTTCTTC. It translates to CSVVRGQGRSEQFF.

The J gene is TRBJ2-7, the V gene TRBV7-6; 7 bases agree with TRBD2. CDR3 size: 16 residues. The germline gives CDR1 SGHVS, CDR2 FNYEAQ. After removal of 1 base from V and 2 bases from J, the junction contained 8 bases not matched to a gene. The CDR3 sequence is CASSLVWGGKAYEQYF. CDR3 DNA: TGTGCCAGCAGCTTAGTTTGGGGAGGGAAAGCCTACGAGCAGTACTTC.

This clonotype was observed a handful of times. V is TRBV20-1 and J is TRBJ2-7; D remains ambiguous. Germline CDR1 reads DFQATT; CDR2 reads SNEGSKA (reference sequence). The CDR3 length is 13 residues. Trimming shortened V by 5 bases and J by 3 bases, and 14 bases separated the two germline ends. The CDR3 DNA sequence: TGCAGTGCTTCTCCGCCGAATATCTACGAGCAGTACTTC. Its translation is CSASPPNIYEQYF.

The table lists this clonotype with many counts. One end of the junction fails to match germline, which may point to a read error. The V and J genes are TRBV12-3 or TRBV12-4 and TRBJ1-3; maybe TRBD1 (6 bases). CDR3 length equals 14 residues. The CDR3 loop is CASSLTGTGNTIYF. The CDR3 nucleotides are TGCGCCAGCAGCCTCACAGGGACTGGAAACACCATATATTTT.

This clonotype was recorded many times. The chain couples TRBV5-1 to TRBJ2-7; tentatively, D is TRBD2 (6 bases). This CDR3 has 12 amino acids. Germline CDR1 and CDR2: SGHRS and YFSETQ. Deletions cut 4 bases from V and 3 bases from J, with 8 bases between. Written as DNA, the CDR3 is TGCGCCAGCAGCCTTAGCGGCTACGAGCAGTACTTC. The encoded protein is CASSLSGYEQYF.

This clonotype was counted only a few times. This chain links TRBV9 with TRBJ2-5, with TRBD1 matching over 8 bases. Germline V gene sequence: CDR1 SGDLS, CDR2 YYNGEE. The CDR3 is made up of 15 amino acids. V dropped 0 bases and J dropped 4; count of bases not matched to a gene: 5. The CDR3 loop reads CASSVVKTGAETQYF. In nucleotides, the CDR3 is TGTGCCAGCAGCGTAGTCAAGACAGGGGCAGAGACCCAGTACTTC.

In its sample, this clonotype was seen a few times. V gene TRBV3-1 combines with J gene TRBJ1-6; D uncertain. The CDR3 is made up of 15 amino acids. Trimming shortened V by 3 bases and J by 4 bases, and 10 bases separated the two germline ends. The germline gives CDR1 LGHDT, CDR2 YNNKEL (reference sequence). The CDR3 here is CASSQGSPYNSPLHF. As DNA, the CDR3 is TGTGCCAGCAGCCAGGGCAGCCCGTATAATTCACCCCTCCACTTT.

The CDR3 is CASSLGTGTIGETQYF. The CDR3 DNA reads TGTGCCAGCAGCTTAGGGACAGGGACGATCGGAGAGACCCAGTACTTC. V usage is TRBV11-2 and J usage is TRBJ2-5, with 8 bases that match TRBD1. There are 16 residues in the CDR3. The V gene end was trimmed by 1 base and the J gene end by 4 bases; junction bases not matched to a gene: 8. The germline gives CDR1 SGHAT, CDR2 FQNNGV.

In its sample, this clonotype was seen a few times. The chain is built from TRBV4-1 and TRBJ2-5; tentatively, D is TRBD2 (5 bases). CDR1 and CDR2 (germline): MGHRA, YSYEKL. V was cut by 0 bases and J by 4 bases, with 12 bases left in between. This CDR3 spans 15 amino acids. The CDR3 sequence is CASSQDSEGLETQYF. CDR3 bases: TGCGCCAGCAGCCAAGACTCCGAGGGTCTAGAGACCCAGTACTTC.

The sample holds a few counts of this clonotype. CDR3 nucleotide sequence: TGTGCCACCAGTGATCCCCCCGGACAGGGGGGTAATGGCGGGGAGCTGTTTTTT. Translated: CATSDPPGQGGNGGELFF. The chain links TRBV24-1 to TRBJ2-2, with TRBD1 matching 10 bases. CDR1 is KGHDR, CDR2 SFDVKD, per germline. V lost 3 bases to trimming and J lost 7 bases; unmatched junction nucleotides: 13. This CDR3 comprises 18 residues.

There are many counts of this clonotype. The chain combines TRBV28 with TRBJ2-1; perhaps TRBD2 as D (6 bases). Germline CDR1 is MDHEN and CDR2 is SYDVKM. The CDR3 has 15 residues. The V and J ends lost 4 bases and 4 bases respectively, with 14 bases between them. CDR3 protein: CASSSGLGGYNEQFF. DNA for the CDR3: TGTGCCAGCAGTTCAGGTCTGGGGGGTTACAATGAGCAGTTCTTC.

This clonotype showed up just a few times. The V and J genes are TRBV6-4 and TRBJ2-3; 8 bases fit TRBD2. The CDR3 runs to 15 residues. V lost 6 bases and J lost 4; bases outside the gene matches: 9. CDR1 and CDR2 from the germline V gene are MRHNA and SNTAGT. CDR3 bases: TGTGCCAGCAGACGGAGCGGGAGTGACTCAGATACGCAGTATTTT. It yields the protein CASRRSGSDSDTQYF.

J is TRBJ2-1 and V is TRBV18; maybe TRBD2 (6 bases). This CDR3 has 15 residues. Germline loops: CDR1 KGHSH, CDR2 LQKENI. The V end was cut by 6 bases, the J end by 4 bases, with 16 bases between. The CDR3 protein is CASSRLVGGYNEQFF. In nucleotides, the CDR3 is TGTGCCAGCTCGCGACTAGTCGGAGGATACAATGAGCAGTTCTTC.

This sequence joins TRBV10-1 and TRBJ1-2, with D possibly being TRBD1 (6 bases). The CDR3 has 14 amino acids. Germline CDR1 is WNHNN and CDR2 is SYGVQD (reference sequence). The V end was cut by 0 bases, the J end by 4 bases, with 9 bases between. The CDR3 region has the DNA TGCGCCAGCAGTGAGTCGGGACACCCCTATGGCTACACCTTC. This encodes CASSESGHPYGYTF.